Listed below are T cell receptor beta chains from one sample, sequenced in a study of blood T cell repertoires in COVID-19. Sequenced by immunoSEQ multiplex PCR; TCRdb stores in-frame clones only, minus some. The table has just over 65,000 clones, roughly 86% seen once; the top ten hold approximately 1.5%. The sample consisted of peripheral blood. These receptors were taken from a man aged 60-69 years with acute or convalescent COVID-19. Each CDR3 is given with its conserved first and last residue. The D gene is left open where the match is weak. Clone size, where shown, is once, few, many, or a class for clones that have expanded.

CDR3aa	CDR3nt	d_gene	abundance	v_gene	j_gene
CASRTGGGYEQYF	TGTGCCAGCCGCACAGGGGGCGGGTACGAGCAGTACTTC	TRBD1	NA	TRBV18	TRBJ2-7
CASSVGTTYEQYF	TGTGCCAGCAGCGTAGGGACTACGTACGAGCAGTACTTC	NA	few	TRBV9	TRBJ2-7
CASSVGTPPYNEQFF	TGTGCCAGCAGCGTAGGGACTCCGCCCTACAATGAGCAGTTCTTC	NA	NA	TRBV9	TRBJ2-1
CASSQTGVNEKLFF	TGCGCCAGCAGCCAGACAGGCGTTAATGAAAAACTGTTTTTT	NA	NA	TRBV4-1	TRBJ1-4
CASSPPPGNSGNTIYF	TGTGCCAGCAGCCCCCCGCCAGGGAACTCTGGAAACACCATATATTTT	NA	once	TRBV28	TRBJ1-3
CASSENLGRMISYNEQFF	TGTGCCAGCAGTGAAAATTTGGGCAGAATGATCTCCTACAATGAGCAGTTCTTC	NA	NA	TRBV25-1	TRBJ2-1
CASSTAAGQKATEAFF	TGCGCCAGCAGCACGGCCGCGGGACAGAAAGCAACCGAAGCTTTCTTT	TRBD1	NA	TRBV5-1	TRBJ1-1
CASSQVLGQGEETQYF	TGTGCCAGCAGCCAAGTCCTAGGACAGGGGGAAGAGACCCAGTACTTC	TRBD1	NA	TRBV3-1/TRBV3-2	TRBJ2-5
CASSVESRMNTEAFF	TGTGCCAGCAGCGTAGAATCCAGGATGAACACTGAAGCTTTCTTT	NA	NA	TRBV9	TRBJ1-1
CASSPTGQSYTF	TGTGCCAGCAGCCCGACGGGACAGTCCTACACCTTC	TRBD1	few	TRBV12-3/TRBV12-4	TRBJ1-2
CASSFWDRGSTDTQYF	TGTGCCAGCAGCTTCTGGGACAGGGGGTCCACAGATACGCAGTATTTT	TRBD1	few	TRBV5-4	TRBJ2-3
CASSTGQALVNEQFF	TGTGCCAGCTCAACGGGACAGGCTTTGGTCAATGAGCAGTTCTTC	TRBD1	NA	TRBV18	TRBJ2-1
CASRGQGTGELFF	TGTGCCAGCAGGGGACAGGGAACCGGGGAGCTGTTTTTT	TRBD1	NA	TRBV2	TRBJ2-2
CASSLEGGDTQYF	TGCGCCAGCAGCTTGGAAGGGGGAGATACGCAGTATTTT	NA	NA	TRBV5-1	TRBJ2-3
CASSFERGGHYEQYF	TGTGCCAGCAGCTTTGAGCGGGGGGGCCACTACGAGCAGTACTTC	TRBD2	NA	TRBV5-4	TRBJ2-7
CASSYSSVYGYTF	TGTGCCAGCAGTTACTCCTCTGTCTATGGCTACACCTTC	NA	NA	TRBV6-2/TRBV6-3	TRBJ1-2
CASSQGDTYEQYF	TGTGCCAGCAGCCAAGGGGACACCTACGAGCAGTACTTC	NA	NA	TRBV3-1/TRBV3-2	TRBJ2-7
CASSEGDRYEQYF	TGTGCCAGCAGTGAAGGGGACAGGTACGAGCAGTACTTC	TRBD1	NA	TRBV6-1	TRBJ2-7
CASSLRDRGLEQYF	TGCGCCAGCAGCCTCCGGGACAGGGGGTTAGAGCAGTACTTC	TRBD1	NA	TRBV5-1	TRBJ2-7
CASSLIGGRGEQYF	TGTGCCAGCAGCTTAATCGGAGGAAGGGGGGAGCAGTACTTC	NA	NA	TRBV7-9	TRBJ2-7
CASSLGLPTDTQYF	TGCGCCAGCAGCTTGGGACTACCCACAGATACGCAGTATTTT	NA	NA	TRBV5-1	TRBJ2-3
CASSQAPWGTANSPLHF	TGTGCCAGCAGCCAAGCCCCCTGGGGGACTGCGAATTCACCCCTCCACTTT	NA	NA	TRBV14	TRBJ1-6
CASSRPTGVTDTQYF	TGTGCCAGCAGCCGACCGACAGGGGTCACAGATACGCAGTATTTT	TRBD1	few	TRBV6-2/TRBV6-3	TRBJ2-3
CASGKGGQADTQYF	TGCGCCAGCGGCAAGGGGGGGCAGGCTGATACGCAGTATTTT	NA	NA	TRBV5-1	TRBJ2-3
CSVGTGVSPDTQYF	TGCAGCGTAGGGACAGGGGTATCCCCAGATACGCAGTATTTT	TRBD1	NA	TRBV29-1	TRBJ2-3
CASSDISDRGNQPQHF	TGTGCCAGCAGTGACATATCGGACAGGGGAAATCAGCCCCAGCATTTT	TRBD1	NA	TRBV6-4	TRBJ1-5
CASSRQSSYEQYF	TGTGCCAGCAGCCGACAGAGCTCCTACGAGCAGTACTTC	NA	NA	TRBV11-2	TRBJ2-7
CACKEGYAYNSPLHF	TGTGCCTGTAAGGAGGGGTACGCCTATAATTCACCCCTCCACTTT	NA	NA	TRBV19	TRBJ1-6
CASSAIHNEQFF	TGTGCCAGCAGCGCGATTCACAATGAGCAGTTCTTC	NA	NA	TRBV5-4	TRBJ2-1
CASSVMTGSTDTQYF	TGTGCCAGCAGCGTGATGACAGGGAGCACAGATACGCAGTATTTT	TRBD1	NA	TRBV7-6	TRBJ2-3
CASSVQGNTEAFF	TGTGCCAGCAGCGTACAGGGAAACACTGAAGCTTTCTTT	NA	NA	TRBV5-4	TRBJ1-1
CASSGQGASYGYTF	TGTGCCAGTAGTGGACAGGGGGCCTCCTATGGCTACACCTTC	TRBD1	NA	TRBV19	TRBJ1-2
CASSGATVTEAFF	TGTGCCAGCAGCGGCGCGACAGTTACTGAAGCTTTCTTT	NA	NA	TRBV5-4	TRBJ1-1
CASRSGSGGAGEQYF	TGCGCCAGCAGGTCGGGGAGCGGGGGGGCCGGAGAGCAGTACTTC	TRBD2	few	TRBV5-1	TRBJ2-7
CSAGTGMGYTF	TGCAGCGCCGGGACAGGGATGGGCTACACCTTC	TRBD1	NA	TRBV29-1	TRBJ1-2
CASSYSGQKGTEAFF	TGTGCCAGCAGTTACTCGGGACAGAAGGGCACTGAAGCTTTCTTT	TRBD1	NA	TRBV6-5	TRBJ1-1
CASSESGGYQPQHF	TGTGCCAGCAGTGAGTCCGGGGGTTATCAGCCCCAGCATTTT	NA	NA	TRBV6-1	TRBJ1-5
CASSEDRLAISYEQYF	TGTGCCAGCAGTGAAGACAGACTAGCGATTAGCTACGAGCAGTACTTC	TRBD2	once	TRBV2	TRBJ2-7
CASSQRRGGQETQYF	TGTGCCAGCAGCCAACGGCGGGGGGGCCAAGAGACCCAGTACTTC	TRBD2	NA	TRBV3-1/TRBV3-2	TRBJ2-5
CATSYTGPSEQYF	TGTGCCACCAGCTATACAGGGCCCTCAGAGCAGTACTTC	NA	NA	TRBV15	TRBJ2-7
CASSPDTGHLGSSYEQHF	TGTGCCAGCTCACCCGACACGGGACACTTGGGTTCGTCCTACGAGCAGCACTTC	NA	NA	TRBV18	TRBJ2-7
CASSLGRTGIGLGGYNEQFF	TGCGCCAGCAGCTTGGGGAGGACAGGGATCGGACTAGGGGGCTACAATGAGCAGTTCTTC	NA	NA	TRBV5-1	TRBJ2-1
CASSQAAYGYTF	TGTGCCAGCAGCCAGGCTGCTTATGGCTACACCTTC	NA	NA	TRBV7-9	TRBJ1-2
CASSRIGGQGSYGYTF	TGTGCCAGCAGCCGTATAGGGGGTCAGGGAAGCTATGGCTACACCTTC	NA	NA	TRBV5-4	TRBJ1-2
CASSISNQPQHF	TGTGCCAGTAGTATTTCGAATCAGCCCCAGCATTTT	NA	NA	TRBV19	TRBJ1-5
CASSFRGHGGNTEAFF	TGTGCCAGCAGCTTTCGGGGTCACGGAGGGAACACTGAAGCTTTCTTT	NA	NA	TRBV5-4	TRBJ1-1
CASSLDPWTGGTDTQYF	TGTGCCAGCAGCTTAGATCCTTGGACAGGAGGCACAGATACGCAGTATTTT	TRBD1	NA	TRBV11-2	TRBJ2-3
CASSSGTGHGYTF	TGTGCCAGTAGTTCGGGGACAGGGCATGGCTACACCTTC	TRBD1	once	TRBV19	TRBJ1-2
CASSARQGTLAAFF	TGTGCCAGCAGCGCCCGACAGGGAACCCTCGCAGCTTTCTTT	TRBD1	NA	TRBV2	TRBJ1-1
CATSEGGDYGYTF	TGTGCCACCAGTGAAGGGGGTGACTATGGCTACACCTTC	NA	NA	TRBV24-1	TRBJ1-2
CASSSLSASGGASYNEQFF	TGTGCCAGCAGCTCCTTATCTGCGAGCGGGGGGGCTTCCTACAATGAGCAGTTCTTC	TRBD2	NA	TRBV5-8	TRBJ2-1
CASSYSGTGAHEQYF	TGTGCCAGCAGTTATTCCGGGACAGGCGCACACGAGCAGTACTTC	TRBD1	NA	TRBV6-6	TRBJ2-7
CATSDQGAGETQYF	TGTGCCACCAGTGACCAGGGGGCGGGAGAGACCCAGTACTTC	TRBD1	NA	TRBV24-1	TRBJ2-5
CASSQSSENTEAFF	TGCGCCAGCAGTCAATCTTCAGAGAACACTGAAGCTTTCTTT	NA	NA	TRBV23-1	TRBJ1-1
CASSQDPGGTYEQYF	TGTGCCAGCAGCCAGGATCCAGGGGGCACGTACGAGCAGTACTTC	TRBD1	NA	TRBV3-1/TRBV3-2	TRBJ2-7
CASSLGGHEGQYF	TGCGCCAGCAGCCTGGGAGGGCACGAGGGGCAGTACTTC	TRBD2	few	TRBV4-1	TRBJ2-7
CSVRGQGHEKLFF	TGCAGCGTTAGGGGACAGGGACATGAAAAACTGTTTTTT	TRBD1	NA	TRBV29-1	TRBJ1-4
CASSIDLGSYEQYF	TGTGCCAGCAGCATCGACCTAGGGAGCTACGAGCAGTACTTC	NA	NA	TRBV9	TRBJ2-7
CASRSNRGYNQPQHF	TGTGCCAGCAGAAGCAACAGGGGGTACAATCAGCCCCAGCATTTT	TRBD1	few	TRBV6-5	TRBJ1-5